Presented here are 22 T cell receptor beta chains from one specimen sequenced in a study of T cells in Graves' hyperthyroidism and ophthalmopathy. Authors of the study amplified TCR beta CDR3 regions from RNA transcripts. With the HTBI primer set, the TCR CDR3 went through a first round of RT-PCR. TCRdb processed the multiplex PCR reads anew with MiXCR; each CDR3 protein has one entry. The table includes about 420,000 distinct CDR3 sequences, around 14% detected once. The specimen was blood. These receptors all stem from a woman under 30 with Graves' hyperthyroidism.

This clonotype was observed at least ten times. The rearrangement joins TRBV14 to TRBJ2-2; D not resolved. CDR1 SGHDN and CDR2 FVKESK come from the germline V gene. This CDR3 has 16 amino acids. The V and J ends lost 1 base and 0 bases respectively, with 9 bases between them. The CDR3 sequence is CASSQAPVTNTGELFF. CDR3 DNA: TGTGCCAGCAGCCAAGCTCCGGTGACGAACACCGGGGAGCTGTTTTTT.

J is TRBJ1-4 and V is TRBV11-2; 8 bases map to TRBD1. After removal of 5 bases from V and 5 bases from J, the junction contained 7 bases not matched to a gene. Looked up from germline, CDR1 is SGHAT and CDR2 is FQNNGV. The CDR3 extends over 15 amino acids. The CDR3 sequence: CASSPGQGVNEKLFF. The CDR3, as DNA: TGTGCCAGCAGCCCTGGACAGGGAGTGAATGAAAAACTGTTTTTT.

This clonotype showed up many times. The CDR3 DNA follows: TGTGCCAGCAGCTTGCCATCCCAAGAGACCCAGTACTTC. This codes for CASSLPSQETQYF. V and J are TRBV7-9 and TRBJ2-5; D is unclear. V was shortened by 3 bases and J by 1 base, with 6 bases between the two germline ends. This CDR3 region has 13 residues. Per germline, CDR1 SEHNR and CDR2 FQNEAQ (reference sequence).

This clonotype was counted at least ten times. This chain connects TRBV28 to TRBJ2-1; 8 nucleotides align to TRBD1. The J segment lost 6 bases and the V segment lost 6 bases, leaving 4 bases of the junction unmatched. The CDR3 sequence is 13 residues long. Germline CDR1 is MDHEN and CDR2 is SYDVKM. CDR3 sequence: CASRQGVFNEQFF. The CDR3 DNA reads TGTGCCAGCAGACAGGGGGTATTCAATGAGCAGTTCTTC. Full variable domain (rest looked up from reference TRBV28 and TRBJ2-1): DVKVTQSSRYLVKRTGEKVFLECVQDMDHENMFWYRQDPGLGLRLIYFSYDVKMKEKGDIPEGYSVSREKKERFSLILESASTNQTSMYLCASRQGVFNEQFFGPGTRLTVL.

This clonotype was seen many times. The rearrangement joins TRBV28 to TRBJ2-1, with a tentative D call TRBD1 (5 bases). The CDR3 is made up of 16 amino acids. Trimming cost V 6 bases and J 0 bases, with 15 bases left between them. Germline V CDR1 and CDR2: MDHEN, SYDVKM. CDR3 bases: TGTGCCAGCAGCCCAGTCGACAGAAGCTCCTACAATGAGCAGTTCTTC. It translates to CASSPVDRSSYNEQFF. The full variable domain, its missing parts supplied by reference TRBV28 and TRBJ2-1, is DVKVTQSSRYLVKRTGEKVFLECVQDMDHENMFWYRQDPGLGLRLIYFSYDVKMKEKGDIPEGYSVSREKKERFSLILESASTNQTSMYLCASSPVDRSSYNEQFFGPGTRLTVL.

This clonotype was counted only a few times. For the CDR3, the DNA is TGTGCCAGCAACTCCGGACAGGGCCTTCCGGAGACCCAGTACTTC. Protein sequence: CASNSGQGLPETQYF. The chain combines TRBV9 with TRBJ2-5, with TRBD1 matching 8 bases. CDR3 length equals 15 residues. Per germline, CDR1 SGDLS and CDR2 YYNGEE. V shed 6 bases, J shed 5 bases, and the junction held 12 bases outside the gene matches.

Comment on this clonotype: Given a much more abundant clone one base away, this may be a read error. The V call is TRBV6-2 or TRBV6-3, the J call TRBJ1-2; unclear D gene. The CDR3 loop spans 15 amino acids. Germline loops: CDR1 MNHEY, CDR2 SVGEGT. The CDR3 bases are TGTTCCAGCACTTCGAACGGCGGGCTAAGCTATGGCTACACCTTC. Translated: CSSTSNGGLSYGYTF.

This clonotype was seen ten or more times. The genes are TRBV3-1 and TRBJ1-2; 12 bases fit TRBD1. The V segment lost 3 bases and the J segment 8 bases; nucleotides outside the gene matches: 1. Germline assignment: CDR1 LGHDT and CDR2 YNNKEL (reference sequence). The CDR3 loop spans 13 amino acids. CDR3 sequence: CASSQGQGAGYTF. The CDR3 coding sequence is TGTGCCAGCAGCCAGGGACAGGGGGCCGGCTACACCTTC.

Comments on this clonotype: This may stem from a read error, because a much larger clone lies one nucleotide away. This rearrangement joins TRBV3-1 to TRBJ1-2; 8 nucleotides agree with TRBD1. CDR3 length: 15 amino acids. The germline V gene encodes CDR1 LGHDT and CDR2 YNNKEL (reference sequence). In nucleotides, the CDR3 is TGTGCCAGCAGCCAAGAGAACAGGGGGGTTTCGAAGTACGCCTTC. Amino acids: CASSQENRGVSKYAF.

This clonotype was detected ten times or more. The rearrangement joins TRBV12-3 or TRBV12-4 to TRBJ2-6; D unclear. This CDR3 region has 15 residues. V dropped 1 base and J dropped 0 bases, with 4 bases sitting between them. The CDR3, as DNA: TGTGCCAGCAGTTTAGACGGCTCTGGGGCCAACGTCCTGACTTTC. Protein: CASSLDGSGANVLTF.

This clonotype has a count of ten or more. This chain uses TRBV5-1 with TRBJ1-5; D is unclear. The V gene lost 2 bases and the J gene lost 0 bases, with 9 bases spanning the gap. CDR1 and CDR2 (germline): SGHRS, YFSETQ. This CDR3 contains 15 residues. The DNA of the CDR3 is TGCGCCAGCAGCTTAAGGCCGAATAGCAATCAGCCCCAGCATTTT. Translation: CASSLRPNSNQPQHF.

This clonotype was recorded at least ten times. The chain combines TRBV27 with TRBJ2-1, with a weak D call TRBD2 (6 bases). Germline CDR1 MNHEY, CDR2 SMNVEV (reference sequence). The CDR3 covers 16 residues. V lost 6 bases and J lost 4, with 19 bases in between. The CDR3 region is CASSPLGRGTYNEQFF. The CDR3 DNA is TGTGCCAGCAGCCCGTTGGGGCGGGGTACATACAATGAGCAGTTCTTC.

The chain recombines TRBV28 with TRBJ1-1; 9 positions match TRBD1. The CDR3 is made up of 15 amino acids. CDR1 and CDR2 (germline): MDHEN, SYDVKM. Losses at the gene ends were 5 bases for V and 3 bases for J; bases not matched to a gene: 7. The DNA for the CDR3 is TGTGCCAGCAGTCCACGGACAGGGGCCCACACTGAAGCTTTCTTT. This sequence encodes CASSPRTGAHTEAFF.

This clonotype was detected a few times. The rearrangement uses TRBV29-1 and TRBJ1-2; 9 positions agree with TRBD1. Germline loops: CDR1 SQVTM, CDR2 ANQGSEA. The CDR3 has 11 amino acids. V lost 7 bases, J lost 8 bases, and 5 bases stayed unmatched. CDR3 DNA sequence: TGCAGCGCCGGGACAGGGTCCGGCTACACCTTC. Protein product: CSAGTGSGYTF.

At least ten counts were recorded for this clonotype. This sequence joins TRBV5-1 and TRBJ2-7; D gene ambiguous. CDR3 length equals 14 residues. Germline assignment: CDR1 SGHRS and CDR2 YFSETQ. V lost 3 bases, J lost 2 bases, and 12 bases lay in between. CDR3 coding DNA: TGCGCCAGCAGCTCCTCGTGGGGTACCTACGAGCAGTACTTC. It codes for CASSSSWGTYEQYF. Full variable domain (missing parts from reference TRBV5-1 and TRBJ2-7): KAGVTQTPRYLIKTRGQQVTLSCSPISGHRSVSWYQQTPGQGLQFLFEYFSETQRNKGNFPGRFSGRQFSNSRSEMNVSTLELGDSALYLCASSSSWGTYEQYFGPGTRLTVT.

This sequence joins TRBV7-8 and TRBJ1-2; 10 nucleotides line up with TRBD1. The trim removed 4 bases at V and 2 bases at J, leaving 4 bases unmatched. The CDR3 has 15 residues. The germline gives CDR1 SGHVS, CDR2 FQNEAQ. The chain's CDR3 is CASSWPGQGNYGYTF. The CDR3, as DNA: TGTGCCAGCAGCTGGCCGGGACAGGGGAACTATGGCTACACCTTC.

This clonotype was counted many times. This sequence joins TRBV6-2 or TRBV6-3 and TRBJ1-2; D gene ambiguous. Looked up from germline, CDR1 is MNHEY and CDR2 is SVGEGT. The CDR3 loop spans 13 amino acids. The V gene lost 6 bases and the J gene lost 2 bases, with 10 bases spanning the gap. The CDR3 nucleotides are TGTGCCAGCAGCCCGACGCTGAACTATGGCTACACCTTC. Protein product: CASSPTLNYGYTF.

At least ten counts were recorded for this clonotype. The rearrangement links TRBV5-1 to TRBJ2-1, with 11 bases that match TRBD2. The germline V gene encodes CDR1 SGHRS and CDR2 YFSETQ. CDR3 size: 15 residues. The V gene end was trimmed by 3 bases and the J gene end by 6 bases; junction bases not matched to a gene: 5. CDR3 amino acids: CASSSSGGTGNEQFF. CDR3 bases: TGCGCCAGCAGCTCTAGCGGGGGGACCGGCAATGAGCAGTTCTTC.

This clonotype has a single count. This clone may be a read error of a much larger clone one base away. The chain combines TRBV12-3 or TRBV12-4 with TRBJ2-1; weak D call: TRBD1 (7 bases). The CDR3 covers 14 residues. The CDR3 DNA reads TGTGCCGGCAGTCCTGGAGGGGGCCAGCTGTCGCAGTTCTTC. It is translated as CAGSPGGGQLSQFF.

The J gene is TRBJ2-3, the V gene TRBV7-9; 14 nucleotides match TRBD2. CDR1 and CDR2 (germline): SEHNR, FQNEAQ (reference sequence). The CDR3 has 18 residues. Trimming cost V 5 bases and J 1 base; bases outside gene matches: 8. Written as DNA, the CDR3 is TGTGCCAGCAGCGTTGCCCGACTAGCGGGAGGGGGCACAGATACGCAGTATTTT. Its protein is CASSVARLAGGGTDTQYF.

The table lists this clonotype with many counts. The rearrangement uses TRBV20-1 and TRBJ2-7, with 9 bases matching TRBD2. The CDR3 extends over 14 amino acids. With V trimmed by 6 bases and J by 4 bases, 10 bases remained unmatched. CDR1 is DFQATT, CDR2 SNEGSKA, per germline (reference sequence). The CDR3 here is CSAQGLAGYYEQYF. CDR3 sequence (DNA): TGCAGTGCGCAGGGCCTAGCGGGATATTACGAGCAGTACTTC.

This clonotype occurred many times. This chain links TRBV5-1 with TRBJ2-2; 16 bases agree with TRBD2. Germline V gene lookup returns CDR1 SGHRS and CDR2 YFSETQ. V shed 2 bases and J 6 bases; nucleotides not matched to a gene: 4. The CDR3 extends over 17 amino acids. In nucleotides, the CDR3 is TGCGCCAGCAGCTTACCCGGGACTAGCGGGAGGGCCGGGGAGCTGTTTTTT. Translated, it gives CASSLPGTSGRAGELFF.